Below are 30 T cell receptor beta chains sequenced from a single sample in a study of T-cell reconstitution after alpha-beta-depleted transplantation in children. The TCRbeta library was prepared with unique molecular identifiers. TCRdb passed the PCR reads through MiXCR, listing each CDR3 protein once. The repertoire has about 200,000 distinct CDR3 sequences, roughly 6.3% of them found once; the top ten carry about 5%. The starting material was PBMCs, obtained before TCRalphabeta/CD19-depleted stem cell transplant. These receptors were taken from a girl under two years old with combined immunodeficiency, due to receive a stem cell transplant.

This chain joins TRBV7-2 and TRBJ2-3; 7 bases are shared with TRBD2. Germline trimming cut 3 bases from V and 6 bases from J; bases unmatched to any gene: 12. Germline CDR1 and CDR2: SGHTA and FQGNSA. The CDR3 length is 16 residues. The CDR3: CASSFSEMRLADTQYF. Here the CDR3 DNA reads TGTGCCAGCAGCTTCAGTGAGATGAGACTAGCTGATACGCAGTATTTT.

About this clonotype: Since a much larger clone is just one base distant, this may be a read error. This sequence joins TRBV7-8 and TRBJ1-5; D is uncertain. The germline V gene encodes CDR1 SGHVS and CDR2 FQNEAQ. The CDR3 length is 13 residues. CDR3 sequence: CASSLPNNQPEHF. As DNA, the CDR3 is TGTGCCAGCAGCTTGCCGAACAATCAGCCCGAGCATTTT. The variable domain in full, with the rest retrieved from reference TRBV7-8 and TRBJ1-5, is GAGVSQSPRYKVAKRGQDVALRCDPISGHVSLFWYQQALGQGPEFLTYFQNEAQLDKSGLPSDRFFAERPEGSVSTLKIQRTQQEDSAVYLCASSLPNNQPEHFGDGTRLSIL.

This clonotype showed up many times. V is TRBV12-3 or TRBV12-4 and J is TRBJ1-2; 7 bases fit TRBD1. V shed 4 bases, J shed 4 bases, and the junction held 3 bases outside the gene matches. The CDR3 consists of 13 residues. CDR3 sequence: CASSSRQGYGYTF. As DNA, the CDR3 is TGTGCCAGCAGTTCCCGACAGGGCTATGGCTACACCTTC.

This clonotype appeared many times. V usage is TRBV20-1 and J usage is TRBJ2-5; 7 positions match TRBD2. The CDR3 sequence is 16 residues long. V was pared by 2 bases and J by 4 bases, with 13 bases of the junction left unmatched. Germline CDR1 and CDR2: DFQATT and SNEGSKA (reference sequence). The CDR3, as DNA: TGCAGTGCTAGAAGGACCTGGCGGGAGTGGGGAGAGACCCAGTACTTC. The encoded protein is CSARRTWREWGETQYF.

CDR3 residues: CASSLIGFERREETQYF. DNA of the CDR3: TGTGCCAGCAGCTTAATAGGTTTCGAGCGGCGGGAAGAGACCCAGTACTTC. The V and J genes are TRBV7-2 and TRBJ2-5, with D perhaps matching TRBD2 (5 bases). Trimming stripped 2 bases from V and 3 bases from J, with 19 bases between. CDR1 and CDR2 (germline): SGHTA, FQGNSA. CDR3 length: 17 residues.

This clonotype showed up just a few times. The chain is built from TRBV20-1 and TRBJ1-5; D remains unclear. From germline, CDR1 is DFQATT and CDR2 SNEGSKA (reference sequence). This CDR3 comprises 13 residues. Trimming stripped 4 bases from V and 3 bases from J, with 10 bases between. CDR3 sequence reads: CSATSGPNQPQHF. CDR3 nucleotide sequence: TGCAGTGCTACTTCGGGCCCCAATCAGCCCCAGCATTTT.

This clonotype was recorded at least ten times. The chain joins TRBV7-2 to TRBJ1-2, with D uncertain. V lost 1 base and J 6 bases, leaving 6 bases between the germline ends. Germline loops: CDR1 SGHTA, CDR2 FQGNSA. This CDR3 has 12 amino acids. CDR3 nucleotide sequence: TGTGCCAGCAGCTTAGGGTTGGATGGCTACACCTTC. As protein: CASSLGLDGYTF.

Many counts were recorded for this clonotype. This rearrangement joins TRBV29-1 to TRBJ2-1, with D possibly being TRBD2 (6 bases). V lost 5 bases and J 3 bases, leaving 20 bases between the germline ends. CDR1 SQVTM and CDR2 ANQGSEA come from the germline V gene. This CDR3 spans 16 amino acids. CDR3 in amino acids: CSVYGAGLTDYNEQFF. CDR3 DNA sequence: TGCAGCGTTTACGGGGCAGGACTAACTGACTACAATGAGCAGTTCTTC.

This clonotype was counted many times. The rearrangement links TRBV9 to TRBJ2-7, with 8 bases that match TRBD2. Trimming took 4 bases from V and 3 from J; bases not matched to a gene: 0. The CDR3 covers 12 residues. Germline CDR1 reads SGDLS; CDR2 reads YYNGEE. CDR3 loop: CASSRGGYEQYF. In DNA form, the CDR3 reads TGTGCCAGCAGCCGGGGGGGCTACGAGCAGTACTTC. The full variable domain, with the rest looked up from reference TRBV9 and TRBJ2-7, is DSGVTQTPKHLITATGQRVTLRCSPRSGDLSVYWYQQSLDQGLQFLIQYYNGEERAKGNILERFSAQQFPDLHSELNLSSLELGDSALYFCASSRGGYEQYFGPGTRLTVT.

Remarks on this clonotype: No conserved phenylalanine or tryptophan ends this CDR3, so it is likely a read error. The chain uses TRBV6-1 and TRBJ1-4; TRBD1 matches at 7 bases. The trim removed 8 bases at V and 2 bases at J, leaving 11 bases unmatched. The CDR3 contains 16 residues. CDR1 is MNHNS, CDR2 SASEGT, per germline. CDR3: CASQSGQQGTNEKLFS. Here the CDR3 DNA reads TGTGCCAGCCAATCGGGGCAACAGGGGACTAATGAAAAACTGTTTTCT.

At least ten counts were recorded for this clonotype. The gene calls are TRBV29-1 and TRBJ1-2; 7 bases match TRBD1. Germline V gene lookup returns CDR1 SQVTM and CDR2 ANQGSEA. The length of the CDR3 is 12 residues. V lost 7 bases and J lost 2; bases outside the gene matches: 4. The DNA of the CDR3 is TGCAGCGGGAAAGGGGGCAACTATGGCTACACCTTC. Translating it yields CSGKGGNYGYTF.

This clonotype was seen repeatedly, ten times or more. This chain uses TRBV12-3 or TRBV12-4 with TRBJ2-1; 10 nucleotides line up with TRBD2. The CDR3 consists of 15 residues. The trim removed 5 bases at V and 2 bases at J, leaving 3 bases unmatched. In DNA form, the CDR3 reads TGTGCCAGCAGTCCCGGGACTAGCGCCTACAATGAGCAGTTCTTC. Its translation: CASSPGTSAYNEQFF.

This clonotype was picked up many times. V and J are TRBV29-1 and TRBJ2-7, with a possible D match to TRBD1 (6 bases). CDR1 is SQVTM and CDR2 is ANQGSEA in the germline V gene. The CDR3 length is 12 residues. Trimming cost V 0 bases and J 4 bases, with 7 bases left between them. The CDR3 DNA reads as TGCAGCGTTGAAGAGACAGGATACGAGCAGTACTTC. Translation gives CSVEETGYEQYF.

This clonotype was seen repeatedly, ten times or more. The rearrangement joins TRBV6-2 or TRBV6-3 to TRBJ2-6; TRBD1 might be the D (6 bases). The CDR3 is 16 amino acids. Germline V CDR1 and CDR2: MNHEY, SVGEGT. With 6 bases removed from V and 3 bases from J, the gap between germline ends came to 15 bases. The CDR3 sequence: CASSLQGPLGANVLTF. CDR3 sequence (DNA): TGTGCCAGCAGCCTGCAGGGGCCCCTTGGGGCCAACGTCCTGACTTTC.

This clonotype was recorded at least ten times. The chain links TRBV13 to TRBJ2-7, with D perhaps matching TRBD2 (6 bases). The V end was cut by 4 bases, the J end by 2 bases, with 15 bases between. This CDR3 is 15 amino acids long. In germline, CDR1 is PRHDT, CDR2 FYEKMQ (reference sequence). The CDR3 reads CASSWGGEVPYEQYF. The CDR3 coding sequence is TGTGCCAGCAGCTGGGGCGGGGAGGTACCCTACGAGCAGTACTTC. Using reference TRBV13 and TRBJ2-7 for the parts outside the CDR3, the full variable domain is AAGVIQSPRHLIKEKRETATLKCYPIPRHDTVYWYQQGPGQDPQFLISFYEKMQSDKGSIPDRFSAQQFSDYHSELNMSSLELGDSALYFCASSWGGEVPYEQYFGPGTRLTVT.

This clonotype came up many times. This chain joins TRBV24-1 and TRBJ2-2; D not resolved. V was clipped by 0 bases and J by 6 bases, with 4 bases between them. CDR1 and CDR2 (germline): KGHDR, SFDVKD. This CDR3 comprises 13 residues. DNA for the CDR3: TGTGCCACCAGTGATTTGAGGGCCGGGGAGCTGTTTTTT. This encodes CATSDLRAGELFF.

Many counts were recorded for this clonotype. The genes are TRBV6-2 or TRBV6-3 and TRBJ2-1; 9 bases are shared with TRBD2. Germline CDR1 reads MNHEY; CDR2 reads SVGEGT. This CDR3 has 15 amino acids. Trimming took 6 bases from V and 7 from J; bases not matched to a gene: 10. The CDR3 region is CASRIAGAYGNEQFF. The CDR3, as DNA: TGTGCCAGCAGGATAGCGGGGGCGTATGGGAATGAGCAGTTCTTC.

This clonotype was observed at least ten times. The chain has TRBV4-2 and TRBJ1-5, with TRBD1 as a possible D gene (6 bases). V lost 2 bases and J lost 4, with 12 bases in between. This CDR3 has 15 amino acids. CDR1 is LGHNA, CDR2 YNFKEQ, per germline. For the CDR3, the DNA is TGTGCCAGCAGCCAACTACAGGGTGTTAATCAGCCCCAGCATTTT. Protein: CASSQLQGVNQPQHF.

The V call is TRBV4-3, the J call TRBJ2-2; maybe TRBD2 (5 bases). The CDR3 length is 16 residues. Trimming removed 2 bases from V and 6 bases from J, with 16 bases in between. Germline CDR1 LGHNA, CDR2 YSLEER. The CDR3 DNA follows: TGCGCCAGCAGCCAACCCAGCGCCCCGGGGTCCGGGGAGCTGTTTTTT. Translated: CASSQPSAPGSGELFF.

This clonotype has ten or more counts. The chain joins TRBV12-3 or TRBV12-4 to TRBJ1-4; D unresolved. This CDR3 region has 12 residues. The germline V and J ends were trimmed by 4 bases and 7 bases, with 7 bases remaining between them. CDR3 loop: CASSWSSEKLFF. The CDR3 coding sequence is TGTGCCAGCAGTTGGTCCTCTGAAAAACTGTTTTTT.

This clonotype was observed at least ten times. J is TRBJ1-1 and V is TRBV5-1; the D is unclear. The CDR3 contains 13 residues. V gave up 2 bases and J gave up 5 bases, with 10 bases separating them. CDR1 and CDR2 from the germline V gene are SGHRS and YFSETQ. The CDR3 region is CASSLPIGTEAFF. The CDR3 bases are TGCGCCAGCAGCTTACCGATAGGGACTGAAGCTTTCTTT.

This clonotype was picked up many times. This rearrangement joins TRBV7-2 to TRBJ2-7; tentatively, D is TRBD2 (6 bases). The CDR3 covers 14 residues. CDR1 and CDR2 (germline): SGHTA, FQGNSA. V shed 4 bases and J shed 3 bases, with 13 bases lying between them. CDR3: CASSSRLEGYEQYF. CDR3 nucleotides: TGTGCCAGCAGCTCTAGACTAGAGGGCTACGAGCAGTACTTC.

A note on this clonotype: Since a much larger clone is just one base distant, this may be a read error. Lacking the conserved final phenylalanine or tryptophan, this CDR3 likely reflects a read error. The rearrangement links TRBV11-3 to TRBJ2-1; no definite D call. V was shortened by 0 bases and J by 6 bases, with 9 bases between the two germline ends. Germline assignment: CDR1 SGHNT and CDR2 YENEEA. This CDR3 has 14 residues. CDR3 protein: CASSLEPGLNEQFV. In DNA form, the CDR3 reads TGTGCCAGCAGCTTAGAACCAGGCCTCAATGAGCAGTTCGTC.

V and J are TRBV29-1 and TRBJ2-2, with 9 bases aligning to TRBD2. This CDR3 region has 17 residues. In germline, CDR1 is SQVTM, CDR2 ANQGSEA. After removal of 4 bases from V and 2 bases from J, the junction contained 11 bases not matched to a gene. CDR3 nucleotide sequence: TGCAGCGTTGCGGGGTTAGCGGGAGCGAGTAACACCGGGGAGCTGTTTTTT. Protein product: CSVAGLAGASNTGELFF.

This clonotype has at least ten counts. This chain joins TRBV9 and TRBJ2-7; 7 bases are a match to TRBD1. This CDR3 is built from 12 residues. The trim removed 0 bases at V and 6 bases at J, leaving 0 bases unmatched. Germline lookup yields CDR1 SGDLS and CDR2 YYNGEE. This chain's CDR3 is CASSVGTGEQYF. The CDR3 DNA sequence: TGTGCCAGCAGCGTAGGGACAGGCGAGCAGTACTTC.

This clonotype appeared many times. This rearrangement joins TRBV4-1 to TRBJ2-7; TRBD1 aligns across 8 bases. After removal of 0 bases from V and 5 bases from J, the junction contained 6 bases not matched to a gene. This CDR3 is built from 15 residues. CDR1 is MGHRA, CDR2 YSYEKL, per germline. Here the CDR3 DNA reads TGCGCCAGCAGCCAAGAGGGGCAGGGGGCAGACGAGCAGTACTTC. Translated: CASSQEGQGADEQYF.

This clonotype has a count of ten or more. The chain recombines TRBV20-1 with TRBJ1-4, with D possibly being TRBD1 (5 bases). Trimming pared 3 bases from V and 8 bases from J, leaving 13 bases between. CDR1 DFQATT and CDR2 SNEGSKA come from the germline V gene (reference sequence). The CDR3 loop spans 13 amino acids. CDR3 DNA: TGCAGTGCTAGTAGGGGCAAGGGGGAAAAACTGTTTTTT. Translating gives CSASRGKGEKLFF.

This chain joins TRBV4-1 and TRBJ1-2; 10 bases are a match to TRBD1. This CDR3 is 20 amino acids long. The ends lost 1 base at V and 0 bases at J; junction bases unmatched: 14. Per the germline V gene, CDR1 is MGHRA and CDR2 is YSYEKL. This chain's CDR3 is CASSQGPGQGGPIANYGYTF. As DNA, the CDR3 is TGCGCCAGCAGCCAAGGGCCCGGACAGGGGGGACCCATAGCTAACTATGGCTACACCTTC.

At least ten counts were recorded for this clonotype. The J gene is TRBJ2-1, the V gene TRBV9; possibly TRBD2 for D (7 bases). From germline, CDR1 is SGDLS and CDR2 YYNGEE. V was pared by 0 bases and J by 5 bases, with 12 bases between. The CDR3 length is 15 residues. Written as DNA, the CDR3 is TGTGCCAGCAGCGTAGGCGGGGGCCACAACAATGAGCAGTTCTTC. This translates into CASSVGGGHNNEQFF. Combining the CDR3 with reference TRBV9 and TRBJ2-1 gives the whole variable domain DSGVTQTPKHLITATGQRVTLRCSPRSGDLSVYWYQQSLDQGLQFLIQYYNGEERAKGNILERFSAQQFPDLHSELNLSSLELGDSALYFCASSVGGGHNNEQFFGPGTRLTVL.

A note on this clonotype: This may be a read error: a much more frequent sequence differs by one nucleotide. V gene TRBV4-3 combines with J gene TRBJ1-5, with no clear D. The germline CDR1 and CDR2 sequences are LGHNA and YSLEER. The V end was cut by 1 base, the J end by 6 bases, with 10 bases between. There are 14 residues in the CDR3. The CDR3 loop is CASSQGVVTQPQHF. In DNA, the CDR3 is TGCGCCAGCAGCCAAGGCGTGGTGACTCAGCCCCAGCATTTT.